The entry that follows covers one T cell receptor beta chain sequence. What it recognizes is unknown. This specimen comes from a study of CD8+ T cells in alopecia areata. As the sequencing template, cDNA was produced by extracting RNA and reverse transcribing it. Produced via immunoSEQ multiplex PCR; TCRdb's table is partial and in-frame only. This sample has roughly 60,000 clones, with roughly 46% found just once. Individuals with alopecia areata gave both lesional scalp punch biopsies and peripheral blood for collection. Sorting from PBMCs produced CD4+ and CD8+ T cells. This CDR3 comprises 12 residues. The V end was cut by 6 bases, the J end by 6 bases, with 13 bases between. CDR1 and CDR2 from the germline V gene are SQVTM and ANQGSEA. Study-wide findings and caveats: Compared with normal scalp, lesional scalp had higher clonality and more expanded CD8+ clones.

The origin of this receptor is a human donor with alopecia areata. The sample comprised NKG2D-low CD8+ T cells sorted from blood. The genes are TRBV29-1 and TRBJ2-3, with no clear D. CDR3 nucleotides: TGCAGCGTCCCGCTCTCTTCCGATACGCAGTATTTT. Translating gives CSVPLSSDTQYF.